Here is one T cell receptor beta chain with its context. The CDR3 covers 14 residues. The data were obtained in a study of human T cells and chemical hapten exposure. About the research overall: Patch tests put 0.01% DPC on the upper back, read at 6 days. Small pooled library volume differences chiefly drove per-sample TCR yield variation.

From the RACE reads, TCRdb called clonotypes with MiXCR, one entry per CDR3 protein. Here the sample spans 75,000 to 95,000 distinct CDR3 sequences, around 11% being singletons. Time point reported: patch test 1, 2 weeks after DPC sensitization. The treatment denotes: therapeutic diphenylcyclopropenone sensitization with weekly scalp DPC. The J gene is TRBJ2-7, the V gene TRBV1. TRBV1 is recorded as a pseudogene. This sequence originates from a woman aged 60-70 years with alopecia areata. Some clones in this sample may be carry-over from other donors' samples. The sequences come from whole blood, collected in connection with sensitization to the hapten diphenylcyclopropenone (DPC). CDR3 sequence reads: CTSSQDTSLDEQYF. The CDR3 nucleotides are TGCACCAGCAGCCAAGATACGTCTCTCGACGAGCAGTACTTC.